This T cell receptor (beta chain) comes out of a study of blood T cell repertoires in COVID-19. Turning to the study itself: Acute-phase and convalescent COVID-19 samples originated in the United States, Italy and Spain. Sources were T cells, B-cell-depleted T cells, or PBMCs; the material itself was cDNA or gDNA.

The ends lost 2 bases at V and 13 bases at J; junction bases unmatched: 15. The germline V gene has CDR1 MNHEY and CDR2 SMNVEV (reference sequence). The CDR3 is made up of 17 amino acids. Patients of the Seattle cohort, enrolled during active infection, were followed longitudinally. Authors' analysis steps: Amplification of reference gene primers was used by the study to estimate nucleated cell counts. Data came from immunoSEQ multiplex PCR; TCRdb stores just in-frame clones and leaves some out. V and J calls and clone size are copied from that table; D and trimming were computed from the DNA. Of about 92,000 clones listed, around nine tenths are singletons.

Sequencing was performed on peripheral blood. This chain links TRBV27 with TRBJ1-6; 9 bases match TRBD1. The TCR was taken from an older woman with COVID-19, enrolled during active disease. The CDR3 DNA is TGTGCCAGCAGTTTAGCCGGGACAGGGCTTATAATTCACCCCCTCCACTTT. This gives the protein CASSLAGTGLIIHPLHF.